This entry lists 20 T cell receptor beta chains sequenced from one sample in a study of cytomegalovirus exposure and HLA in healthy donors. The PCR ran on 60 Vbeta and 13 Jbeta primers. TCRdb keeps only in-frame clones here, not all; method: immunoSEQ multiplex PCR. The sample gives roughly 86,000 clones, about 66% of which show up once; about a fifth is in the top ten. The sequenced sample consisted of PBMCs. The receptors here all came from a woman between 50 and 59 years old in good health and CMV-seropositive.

CDR3 nucleotides: TGTGCCAGTCTCGGACAGGAAATTAACACCGGGGAGCTGTTTTTT. It yields the protein CASLGQEINTGELFF. The chain couples TRBV19 to TRBJ2-2, with 7 bases matching TRBD1. The CDR3 covers 15 residues. Germline CDR1 and CDR2: LNHDA and SQIVND (reference sequence). The V and J ends lost 8 bases and 2 bases, in that order; junction bases with no gene match: 8. The full variable domain, completed using reference TRBV19 and TRBJ2-2, is DGGITQSPKYLFRKEGQNVTLSCEQNLNHDAMYWYRQDPGQGLRLIYYSQIVNDFQKGDIAEGYSVSREKKESFPLTVTSAQKNPTAFYLCASLGQEINTGELFFGEGSRLTVL.

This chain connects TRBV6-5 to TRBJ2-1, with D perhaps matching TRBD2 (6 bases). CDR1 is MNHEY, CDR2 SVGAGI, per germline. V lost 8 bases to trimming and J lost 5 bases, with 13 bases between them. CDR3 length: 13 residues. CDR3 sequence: CASERELHNEQFF. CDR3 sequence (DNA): TGTGCCAGCGAACGGGAGCTCCACAATGAGCAGTTCTTC.

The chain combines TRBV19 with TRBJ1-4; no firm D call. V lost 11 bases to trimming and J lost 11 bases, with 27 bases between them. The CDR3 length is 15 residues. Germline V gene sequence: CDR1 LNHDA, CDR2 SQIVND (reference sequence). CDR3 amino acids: CAPVVSSQRAGKLFF. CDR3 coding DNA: TGTGCCCCAGTAGTATCTAGTCAGCGGGCTGGGAAACTGTTTTTT.

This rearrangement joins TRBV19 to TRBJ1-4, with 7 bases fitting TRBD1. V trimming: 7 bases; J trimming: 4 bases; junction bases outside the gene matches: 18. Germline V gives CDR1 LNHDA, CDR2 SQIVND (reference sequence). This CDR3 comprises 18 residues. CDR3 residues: CASNPNARTGGHNEKLFF. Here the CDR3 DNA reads TGTGCCAGTAACCCGAATGCCAGGACAGGAGGTCATAATGAAAAACTGTTTTTT.

In nucleotides, the CDR3 is TGTGCCTGGAGCAGGACAGGTAGCACAGATACGCAGTATTTT. It yields the protein CAWSRTGSTDTQYF. The chain couples TRBV30 to TRBJ2-3; the match to TRBD1 covers 7 bases. The CDR3 is 14 residues long. V was clipped by 3 bases and J by 0 bases; unmatched bases: 3. Germline loops: CDR1 GTSNPN, CDR2 SVGIG (reference sequence).

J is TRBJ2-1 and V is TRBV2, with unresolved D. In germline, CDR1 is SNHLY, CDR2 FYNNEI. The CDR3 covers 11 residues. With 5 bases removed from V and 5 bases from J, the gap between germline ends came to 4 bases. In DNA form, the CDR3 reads TGTGCCAGCAGTTACAACAATGAGCAGTTCTTC. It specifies CASSYNNEQFF.

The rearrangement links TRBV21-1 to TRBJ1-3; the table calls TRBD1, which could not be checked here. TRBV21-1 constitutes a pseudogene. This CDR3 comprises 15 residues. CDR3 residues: CASTRGLLSGNTIYF. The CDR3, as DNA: TGTGCCAGCACCAGGGGGCTCCTCTCTGGAAACACCATATATTTT.

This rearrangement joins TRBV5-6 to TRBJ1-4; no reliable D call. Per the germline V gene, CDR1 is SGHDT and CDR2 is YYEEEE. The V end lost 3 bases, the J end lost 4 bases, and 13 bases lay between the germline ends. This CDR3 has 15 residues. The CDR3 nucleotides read TGTGCCAGCAGCTCTCGAGACTACTTTAATGAAAAACTGTTTTTT. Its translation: CASSSRDYFNEKLFF.

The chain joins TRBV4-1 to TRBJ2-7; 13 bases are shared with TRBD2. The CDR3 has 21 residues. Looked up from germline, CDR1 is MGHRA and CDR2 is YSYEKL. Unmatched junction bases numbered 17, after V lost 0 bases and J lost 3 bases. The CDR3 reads CASSQEGEGQPTSGGDYEQYF. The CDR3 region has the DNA TGCGCCAGCAGCCAAGAGGGGGAGGGCCAGCCAACTAGCGGGGGGGACTACGAGCAGTACTTC.

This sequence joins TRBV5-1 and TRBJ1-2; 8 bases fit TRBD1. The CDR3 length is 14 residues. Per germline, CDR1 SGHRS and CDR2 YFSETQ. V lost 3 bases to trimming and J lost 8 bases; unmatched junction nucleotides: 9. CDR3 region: CASSSGQVKGGYTF. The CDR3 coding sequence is TGCGCCAGCAGCTCGGGACAGGTTAAAGGAGGCTACACCTTC. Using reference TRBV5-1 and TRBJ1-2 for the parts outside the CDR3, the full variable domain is KAGVTQTPRYLIKTRGQQVTLSCSPISGHRSVSWYQQTPGQGLQFLFEYFSETQRNKGNFPGRFSGRQFSNSRSEMNVSTLELGDSALYLCASSSGQVKGGYTFGSGTRLTVV.

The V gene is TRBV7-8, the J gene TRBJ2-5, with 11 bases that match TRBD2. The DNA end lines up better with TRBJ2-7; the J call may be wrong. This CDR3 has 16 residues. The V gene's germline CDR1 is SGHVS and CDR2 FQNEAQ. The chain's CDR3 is CASSLAASGGNYEQYF. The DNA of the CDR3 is TGTGCCAGCAGCTTAGCGGCTAGCGGGGGGAATTACGAGCAGTACTTC.

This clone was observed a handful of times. In nucleotides, the CDR3 is TGTGCCTGGGCCAGGGGGCCTAAAATGTACACTGAAGCTTTCTTT. Its protein product is CAWARGPKMYTEAFF. The chain is built from TRBV30 and TRBJ1-1; TRBD1 matches 8 bases. The V and J ends lost 5 bases and 3 bases, in that order; junction bases with no gene match: 11. This CDR3 is built from 15 residues. Per the germline V gene, CDR1 is GTSNPN and CDR2 is SVGIG (reference sequence).

CDR3 amino acids: CASSYDRMYGYTF. The CDR3, as DNA: TGTGCCAGCAGTTACGACAGGATGTATGGCTACACCTTC. The V call is TRBV6-5, the J call TRBJ1-2; TRBD1 is a possible D gene (6 bases). Trimming removed 2 bases at V and 5 bases at J, with 9 bases between. The CDR3 length is 13 residues. Germline CDR1 MNHEY, CDR2 SVGAGI.

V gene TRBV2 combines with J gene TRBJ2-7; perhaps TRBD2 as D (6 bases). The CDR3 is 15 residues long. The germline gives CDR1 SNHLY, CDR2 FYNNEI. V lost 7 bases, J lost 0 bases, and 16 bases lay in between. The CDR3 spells CASNKGAGSSYEQYF. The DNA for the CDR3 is TGTGCCAGCAATAAAGGGGCGGGGAGCTCCTACGAGCAGTACTTC.

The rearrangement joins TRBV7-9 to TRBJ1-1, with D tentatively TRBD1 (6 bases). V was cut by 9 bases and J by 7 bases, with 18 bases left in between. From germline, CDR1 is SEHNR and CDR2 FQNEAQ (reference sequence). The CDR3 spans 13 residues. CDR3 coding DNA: TGTGCCAGTCAAACAGGGTTAGGGAGTGAAGCTTTCTTT. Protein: CASQTGLGSEAFF. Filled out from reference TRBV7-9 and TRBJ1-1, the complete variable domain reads DTGVSQNPRHKITKRGQNVTFRCDPISEHNRLYWYRQTLGQGPEFLTYFQNEAQLEKSRLLSDRFSAERPKGSFSTLEIQRTEQGDSAMYLCASQTGLGSEAFFGQGTRLTVV.

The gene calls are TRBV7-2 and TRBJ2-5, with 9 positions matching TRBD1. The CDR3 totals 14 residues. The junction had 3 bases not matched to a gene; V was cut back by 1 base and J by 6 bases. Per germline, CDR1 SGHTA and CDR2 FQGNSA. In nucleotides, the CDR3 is TGTGCCAGCAGCTTAGGAGGACAGGGGAAGACCCAGTACTTC. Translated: CASSLGGQGKTQYF.

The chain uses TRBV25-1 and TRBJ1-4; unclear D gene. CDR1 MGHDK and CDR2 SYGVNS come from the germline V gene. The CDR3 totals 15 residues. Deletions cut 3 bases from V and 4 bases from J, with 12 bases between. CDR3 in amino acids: CASSDPSGVNEKLFF. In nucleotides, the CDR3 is TGTGCCAGCAGTGACCCTTCCGGAGTTAATGAAAAACTGTTTTTT. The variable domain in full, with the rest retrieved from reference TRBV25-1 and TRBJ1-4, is EADIYQTPRYLVIGTGKKITLECSQTMGHDKMYWYQQDPGMELHLIHYSYGVNSTEKGDLSSESTVSRIRTEHFPLTLESARPSHTSQYLCASSDPSGVNEKLFFGSGTQLSVL.

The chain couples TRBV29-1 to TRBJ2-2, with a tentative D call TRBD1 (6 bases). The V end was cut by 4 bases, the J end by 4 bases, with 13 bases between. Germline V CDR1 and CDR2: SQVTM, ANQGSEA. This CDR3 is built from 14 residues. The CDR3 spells CSVGRGSGTGELFF. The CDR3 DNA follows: TGCAGCGTTGGCAGGGGCTCCGGCACCGGGGAGCTGTTTTTT.

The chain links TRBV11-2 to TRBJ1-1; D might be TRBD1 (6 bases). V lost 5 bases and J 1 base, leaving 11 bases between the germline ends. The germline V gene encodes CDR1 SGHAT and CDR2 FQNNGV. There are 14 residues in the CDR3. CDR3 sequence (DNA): TGTGCCAGCAGCCTCTCGACAGGGAACACTGAAGCTTTCTTT. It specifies CASSLSTGNTEAFF.

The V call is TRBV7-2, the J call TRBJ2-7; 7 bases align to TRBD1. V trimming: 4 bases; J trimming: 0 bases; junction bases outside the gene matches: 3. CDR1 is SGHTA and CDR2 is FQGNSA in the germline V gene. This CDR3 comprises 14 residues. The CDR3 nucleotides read TGTGCCAGCAGCTCGGACAGGTTCTCCTACGAGCAGTACTTC. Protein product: CASSSDRFSYEQYF.